The subject of this entry is one T cell receptor (beta chain). Its matching antigen is unknown. This sample is drawn from a study of tumor-infiltrating lymphocytes in glioblastoma multiforme. General study findings and limits: RNA-based TCR sequencing may distort clone frequencies, since cells carry unequal TCR transcript numbers. Functional subtype sorting of these T cells was not performed.

TCRB libraries came from RNA via three nested multiplex PCR rounds. Input was 0.5 ug total RNA, reverse-transcribed with a C-beta primer. No unique molecular identifiers were described for these TCRB libraries. TCRdb itself ran the multiplex PCR reads through MiXCR, one entry per CDR3 protein. The sample lists approximately 20,000 distinct CDR3 sequences; 65% to 80% were seen once. Trimming left V 1 base short and J 1 base short, with 11 bases between. The CDR3 runs to 16 residues. Germline V gene sequence: CDR1 MGHRA, CDR2 YSYEKL. This chain uses TRBV4-1 with TRBJ1-5; D gene ambiguous. This receptor was obtained from a male donor with glioblastoma. The sequencing input was peripheral blood. CDR3 nucleotides: TGCGCCAGCAGCCAAGTCGCTGGGGTAAGCAATCAGCCCCAGCATTTT. It codes for CASSQVAGVSNQPQHF.